This T cell receptor beta chain was recovered during a study of CD8+CD57+ T cells in acquired aplastic anemia. Study background: Where healthy donors were concerned, CD4+ cells averaged roughly 11 million reads.

The CDR3 runs 16 residues. V lost 0 bases to trimming and J lost 1 base, with 12 bases between them. Germline V lookup: CDR1 SGDLS, CDR2 YYNGEE. Points from the study as a whole: The study found no significant CD8+ Simpson's diversity difference between patients and controls.

About this clonotype: The antigen is undetermined.

Investigators profiled TCR beta VDJ and CDR3 from genomic DNA template. MiXCR, applied by TCRdb to the reads, yields one record per CDR3 protein. The sample holds under 200,000 distinct CDR3 sequences, around 45% seen once. The sample consisted of sorted CD4+, CD8+, or CD8+CD57+ T cells (not recorded which) from PBMCs. The J gene is TRBJ2-3, the V gene TRBV9; D call uncertain. The TCR sequence derives from a human donor in good health. The CDR3 DNA sequence: TGTGCCAGCAGCGTAGACCAAGGTCAGGGCACAGATACGCAGTATTTT. This codes for CASSVDQGQGTDTQYF.